This TCR beta chain stems from a study of a mutant IDH1 vaccine in newly diagnosed glioma. Produced via immunoSEQ multiplex PCR; TCRdb's table is partial and in-frame only. Of around 60,000 clones in the sample, about four fifths are singletons; the top ten hold roughly 5.7%. Time point in this sample: week 35, safety follow-up. Each dose of the vaccine consisted of 300 ug of mutant IDH1 20-mer peptide, with topical imiquimod. Administration of eight vaccinations to patients took place in weeks 1, 3, 5, 7, 11, 15, 19, 23. This clone was counted once. What it binds is unknown. The length of the CDR3 is 14 residues. The germline V gene has CDR1 MGHDK and CDR2 SYGVNS. Trimming cost V 5 bases and J 3 bases, with 11 bases left between them. Study-level results: Of the patients, less than 95% had vaccine-induced immune responses.

The J gene is TRBJ1-3, the V gene TRBV25-1; TRBD1 is a possible D gene (5 bases). The clonotype comes from a man between 35 and 55 years old with glioma. The sequencing here drew on PBMCs, taken from a glioma patient whose treatment included an IDH1 peptide vaccine. The CDR3 sequence: CASSRGLGGNTIYF. The DNA for the CDR3 is TGTGCCAGCAGTCGGGGACTAGGTGGAAACACCATATATTTT.